Described below is a single T cell receptor beta chain sequence and its context. This sample stems from a study of T cell changes during pregnancy in multiple sclerosis. Clones were read by immunoSEQ multiplex PCR, and TCRdb kept only the in-frame ones, dropping some. Of more than 70,000 clones listed, around 93% are singletons. Between the trimmed V and J ends, which lost 3 bases and 1 base, there was a span of 13 bases. The germline V gene has CDR1 SGHDT and CDR2 YYEEEE. The CDR3 sequence is 15 residues long. This sequence was found in a female donor with multiple sclerosis, enrolled in a pregnancy study. The source was peripheral blood, collected in the second trimester of pregnancy. The chain employs TRBV5-6 and TRBJ2-5; D may be TRBD2 (6 bases). The CDR3 coding sequence is TGTGCCAGCAGCTGGGGAAGCGGGCCCCAAGAGACCCAGTACTTC. This codes for CASSWGSGPQETQYF.